This TCR beta chain was retrieved from a study of blood T cell repertoires in COVID-19. Libraries were prepared by immunoSEQ multiplex PCR; TCRdb keeps only in-frame clonotypes and omits some of them. The table records under 70,000 clones, roughly 87% of them present only once. Germline-derived CDR1 and CDR2 are SGHDN and FVKESK. Trimming cost V 6 bases and J 1 base, with 9 bases left between them. The CDR3 contains 13 residues. Sequencing was done on a sample of peripheral blood. The rearrangement joins TRBV14 to TRBJ1-1, with no clear D. The origin of this receptor is a woman in her late teens or twenties with acute or convalescent COVID-19. The CDR3 nucleotides are TGTGCCAGCAGTCGACGGGAGAACACTGAAGCTTTCTTT. This sequence encodes CASSRRENTEAFF.